This T cell receptor beta chain emerged from a study of T cell responses to AZD1222 COVID-19 vaccine. The protocol was immunoSEQ multiplex PCR, while the TCRdb copy is restricted to in-frame clones and leaves out a portion. The repertoire has 120,000 or so clones, about nine tenths of them found once; the top ten carry more than 6%. Study-level results: Only after the peak T cell response were repertoires sampled. It was only six AZD1222 recipients who were seropositive at baseline. White British ancestry dominated among donors, who included more females, and clonal diversity was possibly underestimated. CD4 TCRs covered the whole spike, strongest at regions 160-218 and 743-854.

This CDR3 is built from 16 residues. V lost 0 bases and J 3 bases, leaving 13 bases between the germline ends. Germline V gives CDR1 LGHNA, CDR2 YNFKEQ. To note about this clone: The antigen is unknown.

This receptor was obtained from an adult in good health. The chain links TRBV4-2 to TRBJ2-3; D is possibly TRBD1 or TRBD2 (6 bases each). The material was peripheral blood, obtained on day 0 of AZD1222 vaccination. The CDR3, as DNA: TGTGCCAGCAGCCAAGACGCCGGAGGGGGGACAGATACGCAGTATTTT. Its protein product is CASSQDAGGGTDTQYF.